This T cell receptor (beta chain) comes out of a study of OX40 agonist ivuxolimab in advanced cancers. Whole-study results and caveats: No determination was made of the antigen specificity of the expanded peripheral T cells.

Measured with immunoSEQ multiplex PCR; TCRdb has only the in-frame clones, and not every one. This sample has roughly 120,000 clones, with approximately 90% found just once. V was clipped by 6 bases and J by 5 bases; unmatched bases: 8. Germline V gene sequence: CDR1 SGHAT, CDR2 FQNNGV. The CDR3 is 15 amino acids. A note on this clone: Its target is unknown.

This chain joins TRBV11-2 and TRBJ2-1; 9 bases agree with TRBD1. The TCR was taken from an adult with an advanced solid tumor such as melanoma, head and neck, liver or kidney cancer. The sample consisted of CD4+ or CD8+ T cells sorted from blood, taken in a trial of the OX40 agonist ivuxolimab. The CDR3 spells CASRDEGQGNNEQFF. The CDR3 bases are TGTGCCAGCAGGGATGAGGGACAGGGCAACAATGAGCAGTTCTTC.